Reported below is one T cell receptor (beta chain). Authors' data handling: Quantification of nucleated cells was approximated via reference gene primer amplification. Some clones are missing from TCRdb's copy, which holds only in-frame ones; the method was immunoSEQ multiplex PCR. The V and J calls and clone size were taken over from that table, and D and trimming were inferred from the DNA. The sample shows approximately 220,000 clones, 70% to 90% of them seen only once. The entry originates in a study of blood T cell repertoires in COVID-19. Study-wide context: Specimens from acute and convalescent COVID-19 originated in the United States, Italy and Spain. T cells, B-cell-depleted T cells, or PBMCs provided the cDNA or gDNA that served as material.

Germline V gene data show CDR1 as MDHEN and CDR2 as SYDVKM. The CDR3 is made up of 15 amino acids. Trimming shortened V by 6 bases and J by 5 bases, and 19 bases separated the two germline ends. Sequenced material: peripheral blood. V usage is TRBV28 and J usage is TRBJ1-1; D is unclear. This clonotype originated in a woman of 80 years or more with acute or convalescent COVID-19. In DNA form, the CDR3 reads TGTGCCAGCAGCGAGGTCGGCGGACTTGGGACTGAAGCTTTCTTT. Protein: CASSEVGGLGTEAFF.